Sequencing of this TCR beta chain was carried out in a study of blood T cell repertoires in COVID-19. Whole-study context: From T cells, B-cell-depleted T cells, or PBMCs came the material, which was cDNA or gDNA.

TCRdb's copy holds only in-frame clones and misses some; the assay was immunoSEQ multiplex PCR. The sample consists of 70,000 to 90,000 clones, 85% to 90% of them appearing once. The material sequenced was peripheral blood. The receptor's source is a man aged 80 or over with active or convalescent COVID-19.

CDR3 sequence (DNA): TGCAGCGTTTCTTGGACAGAGAGCAATCAGCCCCAGCATTTT. It specifies CSVSWTESNQPQHF. The V call is TRBV29-1, the J call TRBJ1-5; D is possibly TRBD1 (6 bases). The CDR3 is 14 amino acids. Germline CDR1 reads SQVTM; CDR2 reads ANQGSEA. V lost 5 bases and J lost 1, with 12 bases in between. The whole variable domain, filled in from reference TRBV29-1 and TRBJ1-5, reads SAVISQKPSRDICQRGTSLTIQCQVDSQVTMMFWYRQQPGQSLTLIATANQGSEATYESGFVIDKFPISRPNLTFSTLTVSNMSPEDSSIYLCSVSWTESNQPQHFGDGTRLSIL.